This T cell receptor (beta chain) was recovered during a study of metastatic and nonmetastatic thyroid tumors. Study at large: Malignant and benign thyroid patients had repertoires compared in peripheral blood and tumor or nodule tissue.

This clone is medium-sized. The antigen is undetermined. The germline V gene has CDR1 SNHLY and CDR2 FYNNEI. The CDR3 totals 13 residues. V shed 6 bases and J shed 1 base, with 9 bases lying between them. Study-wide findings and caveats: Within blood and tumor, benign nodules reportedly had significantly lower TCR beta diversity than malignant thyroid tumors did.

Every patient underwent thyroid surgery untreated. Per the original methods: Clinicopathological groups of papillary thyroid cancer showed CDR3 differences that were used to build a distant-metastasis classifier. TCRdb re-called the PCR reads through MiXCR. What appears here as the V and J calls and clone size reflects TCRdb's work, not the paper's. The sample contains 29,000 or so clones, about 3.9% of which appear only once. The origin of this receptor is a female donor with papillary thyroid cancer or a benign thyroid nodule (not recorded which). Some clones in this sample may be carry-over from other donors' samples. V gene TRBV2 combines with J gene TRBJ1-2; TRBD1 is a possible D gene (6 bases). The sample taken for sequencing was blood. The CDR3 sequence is CASRRDINYGYTF. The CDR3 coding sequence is TGTGCCAGCAGACGGGACATTAACTATGGCTACACCTTC.